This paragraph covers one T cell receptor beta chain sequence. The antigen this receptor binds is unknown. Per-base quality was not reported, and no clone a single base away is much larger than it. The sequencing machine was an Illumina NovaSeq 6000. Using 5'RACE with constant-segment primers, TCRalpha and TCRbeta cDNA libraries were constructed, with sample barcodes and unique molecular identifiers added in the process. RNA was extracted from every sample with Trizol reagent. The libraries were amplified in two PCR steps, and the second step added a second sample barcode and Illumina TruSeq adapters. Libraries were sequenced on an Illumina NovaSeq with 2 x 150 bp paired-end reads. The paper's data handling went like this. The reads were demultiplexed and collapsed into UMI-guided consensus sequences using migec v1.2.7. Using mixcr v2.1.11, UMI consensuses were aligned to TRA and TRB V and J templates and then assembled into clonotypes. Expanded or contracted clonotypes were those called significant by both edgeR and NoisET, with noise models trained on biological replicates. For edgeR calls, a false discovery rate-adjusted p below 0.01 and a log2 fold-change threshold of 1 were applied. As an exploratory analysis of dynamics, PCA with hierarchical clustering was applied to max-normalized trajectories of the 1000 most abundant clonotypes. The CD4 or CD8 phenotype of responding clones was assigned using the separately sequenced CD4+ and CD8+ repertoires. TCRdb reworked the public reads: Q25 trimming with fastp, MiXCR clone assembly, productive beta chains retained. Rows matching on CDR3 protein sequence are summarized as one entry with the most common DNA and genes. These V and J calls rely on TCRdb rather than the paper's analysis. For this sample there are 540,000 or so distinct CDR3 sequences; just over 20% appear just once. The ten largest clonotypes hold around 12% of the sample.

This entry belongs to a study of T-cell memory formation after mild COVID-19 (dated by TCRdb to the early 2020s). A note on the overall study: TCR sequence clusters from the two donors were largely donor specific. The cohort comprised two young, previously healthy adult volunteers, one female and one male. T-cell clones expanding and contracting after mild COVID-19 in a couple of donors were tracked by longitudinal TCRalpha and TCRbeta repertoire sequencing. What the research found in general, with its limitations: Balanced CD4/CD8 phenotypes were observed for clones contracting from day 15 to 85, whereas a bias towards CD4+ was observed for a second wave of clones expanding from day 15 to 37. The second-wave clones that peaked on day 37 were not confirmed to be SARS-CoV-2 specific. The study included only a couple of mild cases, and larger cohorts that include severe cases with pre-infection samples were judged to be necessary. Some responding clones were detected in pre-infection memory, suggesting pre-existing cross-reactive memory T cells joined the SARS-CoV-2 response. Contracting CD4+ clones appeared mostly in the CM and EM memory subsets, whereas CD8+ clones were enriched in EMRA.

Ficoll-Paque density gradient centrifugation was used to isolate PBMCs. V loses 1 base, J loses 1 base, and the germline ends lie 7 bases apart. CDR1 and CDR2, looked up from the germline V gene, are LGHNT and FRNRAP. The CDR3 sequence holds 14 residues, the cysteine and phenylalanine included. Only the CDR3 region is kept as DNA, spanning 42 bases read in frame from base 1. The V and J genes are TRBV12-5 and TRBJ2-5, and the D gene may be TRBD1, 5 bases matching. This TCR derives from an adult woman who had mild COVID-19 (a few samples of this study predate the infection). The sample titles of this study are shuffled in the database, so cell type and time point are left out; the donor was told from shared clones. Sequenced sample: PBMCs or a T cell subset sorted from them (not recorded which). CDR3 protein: CASGLGQLQETQYF. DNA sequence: TGTGCTAGTGGTTTGGGACAGCTCCAAGAGACCCAGTACTTC.